These T cell receptor beta chains were read from a single sample in a study of Ad26.COV2.S vaccination and SARS-CoV-2 variants. Clones were read by immunoSEQ multiplex PCR, and TCRdb kept only the in-frame ones, dropping some. This table holds about 350,000 clones, 75% to 90% found once. Sample: peripheral blood, taken in a trial of Ad26.COV2.S vaccine versus placebo. The source is a person between 18 and 60 years old who received the Ad26.COV2.S COVID-19 vaccine or a placebo. Each CDR3 is given with its conserved first and last residue. D genes are given only for firm matches. A clone size is listed for some rows: how often the clone was seen (once, few, many), or a class if it is expanded.

D | J | size | V | CDR3 | DNA
- | TRBJ1-5 | - | TRBV27 | CASSLGGVSNQPQHF | TGTGCCAGCAGTTTAGGGGGAGTGAGCAATCAGCCCCAGCATTTT
TRBD1 | TRBJ1-1 | - | TRBV27 | CANRSTGGRTEAFF | TGTGCCAACAGGTCGACAGGGGGTAGAACTGAAGCTTTCTTT
- | TRBJ2-1 | - | TRBV2 | CAGLQGNEQFF | TGTGCCGGGTTACAGGGCAATGAGCAGTTCTTC
- | TRBJ1-3 | - | TRBV4-1 | CASSQGVRRRGGGNTIYF | TGCGCCAGCAGCCAAGGGGTCCGGCGTAGGGGCGGTGGAAACACCATATATTTT
- | TRBJ2-2 | - | TRBV7-9 | CASSSGGGELFF | TGTGCCAGCAGCTCCGGTGGCGGGGAGCTGTTTTTT
- | TRBJ2-3 | - | TRBV28 | CASRPNADYTDTQYF | TGTGCCAGCAGGCCCAACGCGGATTACACAGATACGCAGTATTTT
- | TRBJ2-1 | - | TRBV21-1 | CASILLREGQGNEQFF | TGTGCCAGCATTCTCTTACGGGAGGGCCAAGGCAATGAGCAGTTCTTC
- | TRBJ1-1 | - | TRBV6-1 | CASSPTHGTEAFF | TGTGCCAGCAGTCCGACCCATGGCACTGAAGCTTTCTTT
- | TRBJ1-1 | once | TRBV7-8 | CASSLEGLPSTEAFF | TGTGCCAGCAGCTTAGAGGGACTGCCTTCCACTGAAGCTTTCTTT
- | TRBJ1-1 | - | TRBV5-4 | CASSQQWGGLVNTEAFF | TGTGCCAGCAGCCAACAGTGGGGGGGGCTAGTAAACACTGAAGCTTTCTTT
- | TRBJ1-2 | - | TRBV5-1 | CASSSVGGGYTF | TGCGCCAGCAGCTCCGTGGGGGGAGGCTACACCTTC
- | TRBJ2-2 | - | TRBV6-2/TRBV6-3 | CASSVDLNTGELFF | TGTGCCAGCAGTGTCGACTTAAACACCGGGGAGCTGTTTTTT
- | TRBJ2-7 | - | TRBV7-9 | CASSPRDSSYEQYF | TGTGCCAGCAGCCCCCGGGACTCCTCCTACGAGCAGTACTTC
TRBD1 | TRBJ1-4 | - | TRBV27 | CASRGQGDEKLFF | TGTGCCAGCAGGGGGCAGGGGGATGAAAAACTGTTTTTT
- | TRBJ2-7 | - | TRBV1 | CTSSPPRGGDSYEQYF | TGCACCAGCAGCCCGCCGCGGGGGGGGGACTCCTACGAGCAGTACTTC
- | TRBJ2-2 | few | TRBV6-2/TRBV6-3 | CASSYSSGPTGELFF | TGTGCCAGCAGTTACTCGTCAGGACCCACCGGGGAGCTGTTTTTT
TRBD1 | TRBJ1-3 | - | TRBV18 | CASSPGIGTVGNTIYF | TGTGCCAGCTCACCGGGTATCGGGACAGTTGGAAACACCATATATTTT
- | TRBJ1-2 | - | TRBV12-3/TRBV12-4 | CASSLTARGYTF | TGTGCCAGCAGTTTAACCGCCCGGGGCTACACCTTC
- | TRBJ1-2 | - | TRBV2 | CASRDRQLNGYTF | TGTGCCAGCAGAGATAGACAGTTGAATGGCTACACCTTC
- | TRBJ1-4 | few | TRBV6-5 | CASSYNGRSNEKLFF | TGTGCCAGCAGTTACAACGGCAGGAGTAATGAAAAACTGTTTTTT
TRBD2 | TRBJ2-7 | - | TRBV7-6 | CASSLGLAGGPYYEQYF | TGTGCCAGCAGCTTAGGACTAGCGGGAGGGCCTTACTACGAGCAGTACTTC
TRBD1 | TRBJ2-5 | - | TRBV28 | CASSSGTGPETQYF | TGTGCCAGCAGTTCGGGGACAGGGCCAGAGACCCAGTACTTC
- | TRBJ1-2 | - | TRBV6-2/TRBV6-3 | CASSPGLVRGYTF | TGTGCCAGCAGCCCTGGACTCGTGAGGGGCTACACCTTC
TRBD1 | TRBJ1-4 | - | TRBV6-5 | CASSRTGSTNEKLFF | TGTGCCAGCAGTCGGACAGGGTCAACTAATGAAAAACTGTTTTTT
- | TRBJ1-2 | - | TRBV5-1 | CASSQDTYGYTF | TGCGCCAGCAGCCAGGACACCTATGGCTACACCTTC
- | TRBJ2-2 | - | TRBV7-6 | CASSFRSSGELFF | TGTGCCAGCAGCTTCAGGAGTTCCGGGGAGCTGTTTTTT
- | TRBJ1-5 | - | TRBV27 | CASSLISNQPQHF | TGTGCCAGCAGTTTAATCAGCAATCAGCCCCAGCATTTT
- | TRBJ1-1 | - | TRBV5-1 | CASSIGTPNTEAFF | TGCGCCAGCAGCATCGGGACACCTAACACTGAAGCTTTCTTT
- | TRBJ2-2 | few | TRBV6-6 | CASSYGDAGELFF | TGTGCCAGCAGTTACGGGGACGCCGGGGAGCTGTTTTTT
TRBD1 | TRBJ2-3 | - | TRBV29-1 | CSGGTGSIDTQYF | TGCAGCGGGGGGACAGGGAGTATAGATACGCAGTATTTT
TRBD1 | TRBJ2-2 | - | TRBV5-1 | CASSPRDRMNTGELFF | TGCGCCAGCAGCCCCCGGGACAGGATGAACACCGGGGAGCTGTTTTTT
- | TRBJ1-6 | - | TRBV7-2 | CASSFQAYNSPLHF | TGTGCCAGCAGCTTTCAGGCCTACAATTCACCCCTCCACTTT
TRBD2 | TRBJ2-7 | - | TRBV18 | CASSGLDYEQYF | TGTGCCAGCTCGGGACTAGACTACGAGCAGTACTTC
- | TRBJ2-7 | - | TRBV27 | CASSLTVSYEQYF | TGTGCCAGCAGTCTCACGGTCTCCTACGAGCAGTACTTC
- | TRBJ1-1 | - | TRBV5-4 | CASSLGGLNTEAFF | TGTGCCAGCAGCTTAGGGGGACTGAACACTGAAGCTTTCTTT
- | TRBJ2-3 | - | TRBV4-1 | CASSQAAITSTDTQYF | TGCGCCAGCAGCCAAGCGGCAATCACTAGCACAGATACGCAGTATTTT
- | TRBJ2-2 | - | TRBV25-1 | CASSEQGRTGELFF | TGTGCCAGCAGTGAACAGGGCCGCACCGGGGAGCTGTTTTTT
- | TRBJ1-1 | - | TRBV6-2/TRBV6-3 | CASSFGNTEAFF | TGTGCCAGCAGCTTTGGGAACACTGAAGCTTTCTTT
- | TRBJ2-3 | - | TRBV9 | CASSVFSEATQYF | TGTGCCAGCAGCGTATTCTCCGAGGCGACGCAGTATTTT
- | TRBJ1-6 | once | TRBV19 | CASSLSGNSPLHF | TGTGCCAGTAGTTTGAGTGGTAATTCACCCCTCCACTTT
TRBD1 | TRBJ1-5 | - | TRBV19 | CASSLQTGVGNQPQHF | TGTGCCAGTAGTCTCCAGACAGGGGTTGGAAATCAGCCCCAGCATTTT
- | TRBJ1-2 | - | TRBV28 | CASSFSIAKFYGYTF | TGTGCCAGCAGTTTCAGTATAGCGAAATTCTATGGCTACACCTTC
- | TRBJ1-1 | - | TRBV5-1 | CASSWGLDDPEAFF | TGCGCCAGCAGCTGGGGGCTAGATGACCCTGAAGCTTTCTTT
- | TRBJ1-1 | - | TRBV5-6 | CASSLTNTEAFF | TGTGCCAGCAGCTTGACAAACACTGAAGCTTTCTTT
- | TRBJ2-5 | once | TRBV5-6 | CASSSAETQYF | TGTGCCAGCAGCAGTGCAGAGACCCAGTACTTC
TRBD1 | TRBJ1-2 | - | TRBV5-1 | CASSLFRGLGYGYTF | TGCGCCAGCAGCTTATTTAGGGGGCTTGGCTATGGCTACACCTTC
- | TRBJ2-3 | - | TRBV19 | CASSTFTGAGDTQYF | TGTGCCAGTAGCACATTTACAGGGGCGGGGGATACGCAGTATTTT
- | TRBJ2-3 | - | TRBV6-2/TRBV6-3 | CASSETGNTQYF | TGTGCCAGCAGCGAGACAGGAAATACGCAGTATTTT
TRBD2 | TRBJ2-1 | - | TRBV5-4 | CASSLWASGNNEQFF | TGTGCCAGCAGCTTGTGGGCTAGCGGGAACAATGAGCAGTTCTTC
TRBD1 | TRBJ1-2 | - | TRBV4-1 | CASSQEGQGDGYTF | TGCGCCAGCAGCCAGGAAGGACAGGGTGATGGCTACACCTTC
- | TRBJ1-1 | - | TRBV4-3 | CASSQRFGRNTEAFF | TGCGCCAGCAGCCAAAGGTTCGGCAGAAACACTGAAGCTTTCTTT
TRBD1 | TRBJ1-2 | - | TRBV27 | CASSPATGGYYGYTF | TGTGCCAGCAGTCCTGCGACAGGGGGCTACTATGGCTACACCTTC
TRBD1 | TRBJ2-1 | - | TRBV5-1 | CASSLELPGQGTNEQFF | TGCGCCAGCAGCTTGGAGTTGCCGGGACAGGGTACCAATGAGCAGTTCTTC
- | TRBJ1-6 | - | TRBV7-9 | CASSFAGFRNSPLHF | TGTGCCAGCAGCTTCGCAGGGTTTAGAAATTCACCCCTCCACTTT
TRBD2 | TRBJ2-5 | - | TRBV6-5 | CASSWQGGRETQYF | TGTGCCAGCAGTTGGCAGGGAGGGCGAGAGACCCAGTACTTC
- | TRBJ2-1 | - | TRBV7-8 | CASSLGDINEQFF | TGTGCCAGCAGCTTAGGGGACATCAATGAGCAGTTCTTC
TRBD1 | TRBJ1-1 | - | TRBV2 | CASSAGQGFSEAFF | TGTGCCAGCAGTGCGGGACAGGGCTTCTCAGAAGCTTTCTTT